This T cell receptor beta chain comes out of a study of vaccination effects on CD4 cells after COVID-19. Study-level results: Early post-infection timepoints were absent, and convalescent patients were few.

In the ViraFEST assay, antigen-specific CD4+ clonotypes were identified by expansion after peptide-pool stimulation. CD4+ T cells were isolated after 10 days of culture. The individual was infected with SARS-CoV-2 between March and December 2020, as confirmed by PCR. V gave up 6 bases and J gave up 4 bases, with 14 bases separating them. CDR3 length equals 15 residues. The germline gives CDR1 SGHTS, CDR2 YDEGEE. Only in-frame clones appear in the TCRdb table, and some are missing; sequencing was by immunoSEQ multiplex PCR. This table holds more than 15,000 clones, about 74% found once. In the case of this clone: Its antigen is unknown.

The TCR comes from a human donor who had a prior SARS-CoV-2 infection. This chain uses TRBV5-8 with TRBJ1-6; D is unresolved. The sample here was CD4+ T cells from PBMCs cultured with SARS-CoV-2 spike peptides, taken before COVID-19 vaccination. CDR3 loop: CASTTKGQYNSPLHF. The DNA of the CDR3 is TGTGCCAGCACCACAAAAGGCCAATATAATTCACCCCTCCACTTT.